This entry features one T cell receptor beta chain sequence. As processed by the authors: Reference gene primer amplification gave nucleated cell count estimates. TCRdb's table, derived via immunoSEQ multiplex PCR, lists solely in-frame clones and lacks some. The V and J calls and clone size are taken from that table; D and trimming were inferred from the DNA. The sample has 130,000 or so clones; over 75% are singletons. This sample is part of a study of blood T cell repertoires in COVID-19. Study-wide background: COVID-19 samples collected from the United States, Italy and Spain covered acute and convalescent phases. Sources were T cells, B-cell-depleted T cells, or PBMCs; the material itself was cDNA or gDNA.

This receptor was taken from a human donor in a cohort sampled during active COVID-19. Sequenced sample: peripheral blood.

In DNA, the CDR3 is TGTGCCAGCAGCCTACGCGGTTTCGGCACTGAAGCTTTCTTT. This encodes CASSLRGFGTEAFF. This rearrangement joins TRBV7-2 to TRBJ1-1, with D unclear. Trimming stripped 5 bases from V and 4 bases from J, with 14 bases between. The CDR3 covers 14 residues. Germline V CDR1 and CDR2: SGHTA, FQGNSA.